Following are 32 T cell receptor beta chains from one sample sequenced in a study of cytomegalovirus exposure and HLA in healthy donors. Both 60 Vbeta primers and 13 Jbeta primers went into the PCR. Sequencing was performed with immunoSEQ multiplex PCR; in TCRdb, only in-frame clones are kept and a portion is missing. This sample yields 200,000 to 300,000 clones, of which around 81% are seen a single time; less than 9% belongs to the top ten. The sequenced sample was PBMCs. The receptors derive from a woman aged 60-75 years in good health and CMV-seropositive.

This clone was observed a single time. V and J are TRBV19 and TRBJ2-5, with TRBD1 identical over 8 bases. The germline V gene has CDR1 LNHDA and CDR2 SQIVND (reference sequence). Trimming removed 7 bases from V and 4 bases from J; junction bases left unmatched: 8. This CDR3 spans 14 amino acids. The CDR3 DNA reads as TGTGCCAGTAAAGTAACAGACAGGGGAGAGACCCAGTACTTC. Encoded protein: CASKVTDRGETQYF. Full variable domain (rest looked up from reference TRBV19 and TRBJ2-5): DGGITQSPKYLFRKEGQNVTLSCEQNLNHDAMYWYRQDPGQGLRLIYYSQIVNDFQKGDIAEGYSVSREKKESFPLTVTSAQKNPTAFYLCASKVTDRGETQYFGPGTRLLVL.

The J gene is TRBJ2-5, the V gene TRBV11-1, with a weak D call TRBD2 (5 bases). Germline-derived CDR1 and CDR2 are SGHAT and FQDESV (reference sequence). The CDR3 sequence is 14 residues long. V lost 4 bases and J 2 bases, leaving 11 bases between the germline ends. Written as DNA, the CDR3 is TGTGCCAGCAGCTCTAGAGGGATACAAGAGACCCAGTACTTC. This codes for CASSSRGIQETQYF.

This chain links TRBV6-5 with TRBJ2-5, with 7 bases identical to TRBD2. The CDR3 has 14 amino acids. The V segment lost 6 bases and the J segment 5 bases; nucleotides outside the gene matches: 9. Per the germline V gene, CDR1 is MNHEY and CDR2 is SVGAGI. The CDR3, as DNA: TGTGCCAGCAGCCCCGGACTAGTGCTGGAGACCCAGTACTTC. It codes for CASSPGLVLETQYF.

The chain joins TRBV10-2 to TRBJ2-7, with a tentative D call TRBD2 (5 bases). The germline V gene encodes CDR1 WSHSY and CDR2 SAAADI. V lost 3 bases, J lost 0 bases, and 15 bases lay in between. The CDR3 has 16 residues. The DNA of the CDR3 is TGCGCCAGCAGTGAAGTCGGAGCGGTGGGCTCCTACGAGCAGTACTTC. This codes for CASSEVGAVGSYEQYF.

The chain's CDR3 is CATSRGGVGANVLTF. In DNA form, the CDR3 reads TGTGCCACCAGCAGAGGGGGGGTTGGGGCCAACGTCCTGACTTTC. The chain couples TRBV15 to TRBJ2-6, with D tentatively TRBD2 (6 bases). The germline gives CDR1 LNHNV, CDR2 YYDKDF (reference sequence). V was trimmed by 1 base and J by 3 bases, leaving 7 bases between them. The CDR3 has 15 residues.

The rearrangement uses TRBV5-1 and TRBJ2-7; 7 bases are a match to TRBD2. The CDR3 totals 14 residues. The trim removed 0 bases at V and 5 bases at J, leaving 5 bases unmatched. CDR1 is SGHRS, CDR2 YFSETQ, per germline. The DNA of the CDR3 is TGCGCCAGCAGCTTGGGGGAGGGCCGTGACGAGCAGTACTTC. As protein: CASSLGEGRDEQYF.

The J gene is TRBJ2-5, the V gene TRBV6-6, with a weak D call TRBD2 (6 bases). Per germline, CDR1 MNHNY and CDR2 SVGAGI (reference sequence). V was shortened by 8 bases and J by 2 bases, with 15 bases between the two germline ends. The CDR3 runs to 14 residues. CDR3 nucleotides: TGTGCCAGCTCAATAAGCGGGCCACAAGAGACCCAGTACTTC. This encodes CASSISGPQETQYF.

This clone has only one observation. The junction and the germline gene differ at one end; a read error may be behind it. CDR3 in amino acids: CSSSLDRGGWNQPQHF. The CDR3 DNA reads TGTTCCAGCAGCTTAGATCGGGGAGGTTGGAATCAGCCCCAGCATTTT. The chain carries TRBV7-9 and TRBJ1-5; the D is unclear. Germline lookup yields CDR1 SEHNR and CDR2 FQNEAQ (reference sequence). This CDR3 is 16 amino acids long. Drawing the rest from reference TRBV7-9 and TRBJ1-5, the complete variable domain is DTGVSQNPRHKITKRGQNVTFRCDPISEHNRLYWYRQTLGQGPEFLTYFQNEAQLEKSRLLSDRFSAERPKGSFSTLEIQRTEQGDSAMYLCSSSLDRGGWNQPQHFGDGTRLSIL.

This chain uses TRBV27 with TRBJ2-1; weak D call: TRBD2 (7 bases). CDR3 length: 16 residues. The V end lost 8 bases, the J end lost 3 bases, and 20 bases lay between the germline ends. In germline, CDR1 is MNHEY, CDR2 SMNVEV (reference sequence). CDR3 residues: CASEGGRGRGYNEQFF. The CDR3 nucleotides read TGTGCCAGCGAGGGGGGGAGAGGGAGGGGCTACAATGAGCAGTTCTTC.

The chain combines TRBV5-1 with TRBJ2-1; 10 nucleotides align to TRBD2. This CDR3 contains 16 residues. Germline loops: CDR1 SGHRS, CDR2 YFSETQ. V shed 4 bases and J 2 bases; nucleotides not matched to a gene: 6. CDR3 bases: TGCGCCAGCAGCCCACACGGGACTAGCGCCTACAATGAGCAGTTCTTC. Translated, it gives CASSPHGTSAYNEQFF.

This rearrangement joins TRBV5-1 to TRBJ2-7; TRBD1 matches at 7 bases. From germline, CDR1 is SGHRS and CDR2 YFSETQ. CDR3 length equals 13 residues. J was trimmed by 3 bases and V by 4 bases; bases with no gene match: 4. CDR3 amino acids: CASSGGQIYEQYF. Here the CDR3 DNA reads TGCGCCAGCAGCGGGGGACAGATCTACGAGCAGTACTTC. Drawing the rest from reference TRBV5-1 and TRBJ2-7, the complete variable domain is KAGVTQTPRYLIKTRGQQVTLSCSPISGHRSVSWYQQTPGQGLQFLFEYFSETQRNKGNFPGRFSGRQFSNSRSEMNVSTLELGDSALYLCASSGGQIYEQYFGPGTRLTVT.

This sequence joins TRBV27 and TRBJ2-7; tentatively, D is TRBD2 (6 bases). This CDR3 comprises 13 residues. With 9 bases removed from V and 1 base from J, the gap between germline ends came to 13 bases. Germline V gene sequence: CDR1 MNHEY, CDR2 SMNVEV (reference sequence). The CDR3 DNA is TGTGCCAGTAGAGGGACTCTATCCTACGAGCAGTACTTC. It translates to CASRGTLSYEQYF.

The chain uses TRBV19 and TRBJ2-4; D is possibly TRBD1 (5 bases). The CDR3 has 14 amino acids. V was trimmed by 3 bases and J by 7 bases, leaving 13 bases between them. Germline V gene lookup returns CDR1 LNHDA and CDR2 SQIVND (reference sequence). CDR3 loop: CASSIESGSNIQYF. CDR3 coding DNA: TGTGCCAGTAGTATCGAATCAGGGTCGAACATTCAGTACTTC. Combining the CDR3 with reference TRBV19 and TRBJ2-4 gives the whole variable domain DGGITQSPKYLFRKEGQNVTLSCEQNLNHDAMYWYRQDPGQGLRLIYYSQIVNDFQKGDIAEGYSVSREKKESFPLTVTSAQKNPTAFYLCASSIESGSNIQYFGAGTRLSVL.

The J gene is TRBJ2-1, the V gene TRBV5-5; the match to TRBD2 covers 11 bases. Unmatched junction bases numbered 1, after V lost 2 bases and J lost 6 bases. The germline V gene encodes CDR1 SGHKS and CDR2 YYEKEE (reference sequence). CDR3 size: 14 residues. The CDR3 sequence is CASSFSGRANEQFF. CDR3 bases: TGTGCCAGCAGCTTTAGCGGGAGGGCCAATGAGCAGTTCTTC.

The J gene is TRBJ2-1, the V gene TRBV4-1, with 8 bases that match TRBD2. V shed 4 bases, J shed 4 bases, and the junction held 6 bases outside the gene matches. This CDR3 comprises 15 residues. Germline loops: CDR1 MGHRA, CDR2 YSYEKL. The CDR3 region is CASSLRTSSYNEQFF. CDR3 bases: TGCGCCAGCAGCCTCCGGACTAGCAGTTACAATGAGCAGTTCTTC.

The J gene is TRBJ2-7, the V gene TRBV5-1; 9 nucleotides match TRBD1. The V gene's germline CDR1 is SGHRS and CDR2 YFSETQ. V was clipped by 4 bases and J by 3 bases; unmatched bases: 2. This CDR3 is built from 13 residues. The CDR3 DNA reads TGCGCCAGCAGCATGGGACAGGGCTACGAGCAGTACTTC. Translated, it gives CASSMGQGYEQYF.

The chain employs TRBV7-3 and TRBJ2-2; TRBD2 matches 11 bases. The V and J ends lost 4 bases and 4 bases, in that order; junction bases with no gene match: 5. The CDR3 totals 16 residues. Germline loops: CDR1 SGHTA, CDR2 FQGTGA. The CDR3 loop reads CASSSTSGAPTGELFF. In DNA, the CDR3 is TGTGCCAGCAGCTCGACTAGCGGGGCCCCCACCGGGGAGCTGTTTTTT. The entire variable domain, with the rest obtained from reference TRBV7-3 and TRBJ2-2, is as follows: GAGVSQTPSNKVTEKGKYVELRCDPISGHTALYWYRQSLGQGPEFLIYFQGTGAADDSGLPNDRFFAVRPEGSVSTLKIQRTERGDSAVYLCASSSTSGAPTGELFFGEGSRLTVL.

This clone was seen a handful of times. The chain uses TRBV5-1 and TRBJ1-1; no firm D call. The CDR3 is 13 amino acids. With 7 bases removed from V and 3 bases from J, the gap between germline ends came to 13 bases. CDR1 is SGHRS, CDR2 YFSETQ, per germline. The CDR3 nucleotides read TGCGCCAGCTCGGGAGGAGTGGACACTGAAGCTTTCTTT. This encodes CASSGGVDTEAFF.

This chain uses TRBV4-1 with TRBJ2-6; 7 nucleotides agree with TRBD1. Germline V gene sequence: CDR1 MGHRA, CDR2 YSYEKL. V lost 5 bases and J lost 2; bases outside the gene matches: 6. CDR3 length: 16 residues. CDR3: CASSLTGVAGANVLTF. CDR3 DNA: TGCGCCAGCAGCTTAACAGGGGTAGCTGGGGCCAACGTCCTGACTTTC.

The gene calls are TRBV28 and TRBJ1-5; no reliable D call. Germline V lookup: CDR1 MDHEN, CDR2 SYDVKM. Trimming pared 5 bases from V and 6 bases from J, leaving 11 bases between. The CDR3 covers 13 residues. The CDR3 DNA follows: TGTGCCAGCAGTGTGGAGGGTCGTCAGCCCCAGCATTTT. This gives the protein CASSVEGRQPQHF.

This clone turned up a few times. The V call is TRBV5-1, the J call TRBJ1-2; 7 bases align to TRBD1. The CDR3 is 14 amino acids. V lost 0 bases, J lost 6 bases, and 5 bases stayed unmatched. CDR1 is SGHRS, CDR2 YFSETQ, per germline. CDR3 amino acids: CASSLGDRENGYTF. The CDR3 region has the DNA TGCGCCAGCAGCTTGGGAGACAGGGAAAATGGCTACACCTTC.

V usage is TRBV7-3 and J usage is TRBJ2-5; D uncertain. The CDR3 is 13 residues long. Germline V CDR1 and CDR2: SGHTA, FQGTGA. V was trimmed by 5 bases and J by 5 bases, leaving 12 bases between them. The CDR3, as DNA: TGTGCCAGCAGCCCCACCGGTGTGGAGACCCAGTACTTC. Protein product: CASSPTGVETQYF.

The chain uses TRBV7-9 and TRBJ1-2; D is unclear. The CDR3 length is 15 residues. Per germline, CDR1 SEHNR and CDR2 FQNEAQ (reference sequence). The V and J ends lost 5 bases and 1 base respectively, with 14 bases between them. The CDR3 nucleotides are TGTGCCAGCAGCCAGAATGGAGGTTATAACTATGGCTACACCTTC. Translation gives CASSQNGGYNYGYTF. Supplemented by reference TRBV7-9 and TRBJ1-2, the full variable domain reads DTGVSQNPRHKITKRGQNVTFRCDPISEHNRLYWYRQTLGQGPEFLTYFQNEAQLEKSRLLSDRFSAERPKGSFSTLEIQRTEQGDSAMYLCASSQNGGYNYGYTFGSGTRLTVV.

This clone was detected a few times. The chain carries TRBV28 and TRBJ2-1; TRBD2 aligns across 14 bases. The V segment lost 11 bases and the J segment 8 bases; nucleotides outside the gene matches: 11. Germline CDR1 is MDHEN and CDR2 is SYDVKM. This CDR3 comprises 15 residues. CDR3 sequence reads: CAVLPGLAGAYEQFF. CDR3 in DNA: TGTGCCGTGCTGCCGGGACTAGCGGGAGCCTATGAGCAGTTCTTC. The whole variable domain, remainder taken from reference TRBV28 and TRBJ2-1, is DVKVTQSSRYLVKRTGEKVFLECVQDMDHENMFWYRQDPGLGLRLIYFSYDVKMKEKGDIPEGYSVSREKKERFSLILESASTNQTSMYLCAVLPGLAGAYEQFFGPGTRLTVL.

J is TRBJ2-3 and V is TRBV5-1, with D unresolved. Looked up from germline, CDR1 is SGHRS and CDR2 is YFSETQ. The CDR3 covers 13 residues. V shed 7 bases and J shed 0 bases, with 9 bases lying between them. CDR3 residues: CASQTTSTDTQYF. As DNA, the CDR3 is TGCGCCAGCCAGACAACTAGCACAGATACGCAGTATTTT.

This rearrangement joins TRBV7-9 to TRBJ2-2, with TRBD2 as a possible D gene (6 bases). V was shortened by 5 bases and J by 4 bases, with 11 bases between the two germline ends. The CDR3 runs to 14 residues. Germline assignment: CDR1 SEHNR and CDR2 FQNEAQ (reference sequence). The CDR3 loop reads CASSPSGVTGELFF. The CDR3 nucleotides are TGTGCCAGCAGCCCGTCGGGGGTCACCGGGGAGCTGTTTTTT.

The chain combines TRBV27 with TRBJ1-1, with 7 bases identical to TRBD1. The length of the CDR3 is 15 residues. The germline gives CDR1 MNHEY, CDR2 SMNVEV (reference sequence). J lost 5 bases, V lost 6 bases, and 12 bases had no gene match. The CDR3 DNA reads TGTGCCAGCAGCCTAACGACAGGGAGAGGTACTGAAGCTTTCTTT. It codes for CASSLTTGRGTEAFF.

V gene TRBV30 combines with J gene TRBJ1-2; a weak D match, TRBD1 (6 bases). V shed 2 bases and J shed 4 bases, with 14 bases lying between them. Germline V gene sequence: CDR1 GTSNPN, CDR2 SVGIG (reference sequence). The CDR3 totals 14 residues. As DNA, the CDR3 is TGTGCCTGGAGTACTGACAGGAACAGCTATGGCTACACCTTC. Translated: CAWSTDRNSYGYTF.

The chain carries TRBV6-7 and TRBJ2-7; 10 bases are a match to TRBD2. TRBV6-7 is filed as an ORF, its function uncertain. There are 15 residues in the CDR3. V shed 8 bases, J shed 6 bases, and the junction held 13 bases outside the gene matches. The CDR3 spells CASGSGRLAGFEQYF. The DNA for the CDR3 is TGTGCCAGCGGGAGTGGAAGACTAGCGGGTTTCGAGCAGTACTTC.

This chain joins TRBV11-3 and TRBJ2-7; D is uncertain. Trimming took 5 bases from V and 3 from J, leaving 14 bases between them. The germline gives CDR1 SGHNT, CDR2 YENEEA. The CDR3 sequence is 14 residues long. CDR3 protein: CASSPTKPLYEQYF. CDR3 nucleotides: TGTGCCAGCAGCCCAACAAAACCCCTCTACGAGCAGTACTTC.

This clone appeared a single time. The DNA for the CDR3 is TGCGCCAGCAGCTGGACTTTTCTAGTCAACGAGCAGTACTTC. This sequence encodes CASSWTFLVNEQYF. This sequence joins TRBV5-1 and TRBJ2-7; possible D gene TRBD2, 5 bases. CDR1 is SGHRS, CDR2 YFSETQ, per germline. This CDR3 spans 14 amino acids. Trimming removed 3 bases from V and 5 bases from J, with 15 bases in between.

The V and J genes are TRBV27 and TRBJ1-2; the D gene is possibly TRBD1 (6 bases). CDR3 length equals 14 residues. Germline CDR1 and CDR2: MNHEY and SMNVEV (reference sequence). With 3 bases removed from V and 4 bases from J, the gap between germline ends came to 12 bases. The CDR3 bases are TGTGCCAGCAGTTTGCGGGGGCCGGGCTATGGCTACACCTTC. Translated: CASSLRGPGYGYTF.